This T cell receptor beta chain was recovered during a study of cytomegalovirus exposure and HLA in healthy donors. As for the study in general: Previous work identified 120 million or so unique TCR beta sequences from 150 million to 200 million T cells.

Study-level results: Analyses of presence and absence presupposed an approximately uniform sequencing depth across donors. Later analysis suggested most CMV-associated TCR beta chains were HLA-restricted.

Unmatched junction bases numbered 6, after V lost 5 bases and J lost 6 bases. There are 14 residues in the CDR3. Germline V gene lookup returns CDR1 MNHEY and CDR2 SMNVEV (reference sequence). It was with 60 Vbeta and 13 Jbeta primers that the PCR ran. Assay: immunoSEQ multiplex PCR; the TCRdb copy retains only in-frame clones and omits some. In the table there are around 150,000 clones, just under 80% of which are singletons. This cohort consisted of healthy bone marrow donors. A remark on this clone: The antigen remains undetermined.

The rearrangement links TRBV27 to TRBJ2-1; TRBD2 matches 8 bases. Sequences were obtained from PBMCs. The TCR sequence derives from a man aged 25-45 years in good health. The CDR3 DNA sequence: TGTGCCAGCAGTACGCCCGGGACTAGCAATGAGCAGTTCTTC. Amino acid sequence: CASSTPGTSNEQFF.